Shown below are 13 T cell receptor beta chains from a single sample sequenced in a study of T cells in localized non-small cell lung cancer. Sequenced by immunoSEQ multiplex PCR; TCRdb stores in-frame clones only, minus some. The sample lists tens of thousands of clones, approximately 83% occurring once. Sequenced here: peripheral blood, sampled before any cancer treatment. The receptors originated from a female donor at least 60 years old with stage II squamous cell lung carcinoma.

The chain links TRBV7-2 to TRBJ2-1; D gene uncertain. CDR3 length: 13 residues. V was pared by 1 base and J by 10 bases, with 11 bases between. Germline loops: CDR1 SGHTA, CDR2 FQGNSA. Here the CDR3 reads CASSLGSVREQFF. CDR3 coding DNA: TGTGCCAGCAGCTTAGGGTCCGTCCGAGAGCAGTTCTTC.

This chain connects TRBV6-5 to TRBJ1-2, with 7 bases that match TRBD1. Trimming took 5 bases from V and 8 from J; bases not matched to a gene: 5. Germline V gene data show CDR1 as MNHEY and CDR2 as SVGAGI. The CDR3 covers 12 residues. CDR3 residues: CASSTQGEGYTF. The CDR3 DNA reads as TGTGCCAGCAGTACGCAGGGGGAGGGCTACACCTTC.

J is TRBJ2-3 and V is TRBV15; TRBD1 is a possible D gene (6 bases). CDR3 length: 15 residues. The germline V gene encodes CDR1 LNHNV and CDR2 YYDKDF (reference sequence). Trimming left V 11 bases short and J 0 bases short, with 18 bases between. This chain's CDR3 is CAVDNGTQSTDTQYF. The DNA of the CDR3 is TGTGCCGTCGATAACGGGACACAAAGCACAGATACGCAGTATTTT.

This clone was counted between two and nine times. The gene calls are TRBV5-1 and TRBJ1-1, with D maybe TRBD1 (5 bases). CDR3 length: 12 residues. V gave up 3 bases and J gave up 2 bases, with 5 bases separating them. From germline, CDR1 is SGHRS and CDR2 YFSETQ. CDR3 sequence reads: CASSWDNTEAFF. In DNA, the CDR3 is TGCGCCAGCAGCTGGGACAACACTGAAGCTTTCTTT.

The genes are TRBV5-6 and TRBJ1-1; possible D gene TRBD1, 6 bases. The CDR3 extends over 14 amino acids. The ends were cut back, 4 bases at V and 0 bases at J, with 10 bases in the middle. Germline values: CDR1 SGHDT, CDR2 YYEEEE. For the CDR3, the DNA is TGTGCCAGCAGCCCTGCAGGGGTGAACACTGAAGCTTTCTTT. As protein: CASSPAGVNTEAFF.

The chain employs TRBV7-9 and TRBJ2-2; D is ambiguous. Trimming removed 2 bases at V and 3 bases at J, with 4 bases between. The CDR3 spans 13 residues. The germline gives CDR1 SEHNR, CDR2 FQNEAQ (reference sequence). This chain's CDR3 is CASSLRDTGELFF. DNA for the CDR3: TGTGCCAGCAGCTTACGGGACACCGGGGAGCTGTTTTTT.

The chain has TRBV7-2 and TRBJ2-2, with D hard to call. Germline V lookup: CDR1 SGHTA, CDR2 FQGNSA. The V gene lost 1 base and the J gene lost 6 bases, with 9 bases spanning the gap. The CDR3 has 14 residues. The CDR3 DNA reads as TGTGCCAGCAGCTTAGAGGCGGCCGCCGGGGAGCTGTTTTTT. Amino acids: CASSLEAAAGELFF. Together with reference TRBV7-2 and TRBJ2-2, the CDR3 gives the full variable domain: GAGVSQSPSNKVTEKGKDVELRCDPISGHTALYWYRQSLGQGLEFLIYFQGNSAPDKSGLPSDRFSAERTGGSVSTLTIQRTQQEDSAVYLCASSLEAAAGELFFGEGSRLTVL.

This chain joins TRBV5-1 and TRBJ2-2, with 7 nucleotides matching TRBD1. The V segment lost 5 bases and the J segment 5 bases; nucleotides outside the gene matches: 9. The length of the CDR3 is 15 residues. The germline V gene encodes CDR1 SGHRS and CDR2 YFSETQ. CDR3 coding DNA: TGCGCCAGCAGTAGGCCGACAGGGCAAACCGGGGAGCTGTTTTTT. It encodes CASSRPTGQTGELFF.

The chain links TRBV30 to TRBJ2-7; 10 nucleotides align to TRBD1. V trimming: 0 bases; J trimming: 2 bases; junction bases outside the gene matches: 4. CDR1 is GTSNPN and CDR2 is SVGIG in the germline V gene (reference sequence). This CDR3 has 15 residues. Here the CDR3 reads CAWSVPGTGAYEQYF. Written as DNA, the CDR3 is TGTGCCTGGAGTGTACCCGGGACAGGGGCCTACGAGCAGTACTTC.

The CDR3 nucleotides read TGTGCCAGCAGCCCCATGGAGACAGTAAGTGGAAACACCATATATTTT. This gives the protein CASSPMETVSGNTIYF. The chain has TRBV4-2 and TRBJ1-3; D may be TRBD1 (5 bases). Between the trimmed V and J ends, which lost 4 bases and 3 bases, there was a span of 16 bases. This CDR3 is built from 16 residues. The V gene's germline CDR1 is LGHNA and CDR2 YNFKEQ.

This clone showed up just a few times. The rearrangement joins TRBV29-1 to TRBJ1-1; D is uncertain. The CDR3 covers 11 residues. Germline values: CDR1 SQVTM, CDR2 ANQGSEA. V was shortened by 6 bases and J by 4 bases, with 9 bases between the two germline ends. The CDR3 coding sequence is TGCAGCGTCATACTCCTCACTGAAGCTTTCTTT. Protein: CSVILLTEAFF. Variable domain in full (rest from reference TRBV29-1 and TRBJ1-1): SAVISQKPSRDICQRGTSLTIQCQVDSQVTMMFWYRQQPGQSLTLIATANQGSEATYESGFVIDKFPISRPNLTFSTLTVSNMSPEDSSIYLCSVILLTEAFFGQGTRLTVV.

This chain uses TRBV7-3 with TRBJ2-5, with D maybe TRBD2 (6 bases). The V gene lost 2 bases and the J gene lost 4 bases, with 14 bases spanning the gap. This CDR3 comprises 15 residues. From germline, CDR1 is SGHTA and CDR2 FQGTGA. The CDR3 DNA follows: TGTGCCAGCAGCTTAGCCGGGACTCAGGGAGAGACCCAGTACTTC. As protein: CASSLAGTQGETQYF. Full variable domain (outside the CDR3, taken from reference TRBV7-3 and TRBJ2-5): GAGVSQTPSNKVTEKGKYVELRCDPISGHTALYWYRQSLGQGPEFLIYFQGTGAADDSGLPNDRFFAVRPEGSVSTLKIQRTERGDSAVYLCASSLAGTQGETQYFGPGTRLLVL.

This sequence joins TRBV27 and TRBJ1-1, with D unresolved. V lost 7 bases and J lost 1, with 10 bases in between. The CDR3 is 13 amino acids. The germline V gene encodes CDR1 MNHEY and CDR2 SMNVEV (reference sequence). The CDR3 spells CASTPRGNTEAFF. Here the CDR3 DNA reads TGTGCCAGCACCCCCCGGGGGAACACTGAAGCTTTCTTT.